In this sample, the clone carrying this T cell receptor (beta chain) turned up many times. Amplified TCR beta CDR3 regions derived from RNA transcripts. Primed by the HTBI set, a first-round RT-PCR was run on the TCR CDR3. TCRdb passed the multiplex PCR reads through MiXCR, listing each CDR3 protein once. The sample has hundreds of thousands of distinct CDR3 sequences, approximately 15% seen once. The entry originates in a study of T cells in Graves' hyperthyroidism and ophthalmopathy. This CDR3 is 17 amino acids long. Germline CDR1 MNHNY, CDR2 SVGAGI (reference sequence). Unmatched junction bases numbered 11, after V lost 0 bases and J lost 4 bases.

The chain couples TRBV6-6 to TRBJ2-5, with TRBD2 matching over 7 bases. Sequenced material: blood. The clonotype comes from a woman younger than 35 with Graves' hyperthyroidism. The CDR3 loop reads CASSYSAAGVRAETQYF. DNA of the CDR3: TGTGCCAGCAGTTACTCCGCGGCGGGAGTACGGGCAGAGACCCAGTACTTC.